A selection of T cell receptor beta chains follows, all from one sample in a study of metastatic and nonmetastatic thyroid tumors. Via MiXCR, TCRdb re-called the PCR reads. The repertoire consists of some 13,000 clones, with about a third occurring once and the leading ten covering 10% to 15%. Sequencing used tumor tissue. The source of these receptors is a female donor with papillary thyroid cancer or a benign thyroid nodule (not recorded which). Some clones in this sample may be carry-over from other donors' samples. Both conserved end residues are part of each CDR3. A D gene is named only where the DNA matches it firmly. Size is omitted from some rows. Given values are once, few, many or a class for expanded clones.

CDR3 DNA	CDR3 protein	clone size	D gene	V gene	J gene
TGCAGTGCTAGAGTGGACAGGGCCCGCAATCAGCCCCAGCATTTT	CSARVDRARNQPQHF	-	TRBD1	TRBV20-1	TRBJ1-5
TGTGCCCGCAGTTTATTTGGGACCAGCGAGGTGTCCACCCCTTACTTC	CARSLFGTSEVSTPYF	-	-	TRBV27	TRBJ2-7
TGTGCCAGCCACGAGGCGGGGGCGAGAGGTGAGCAGTACTTC	CASHEAGARGEQYF	few	-	TRBV28	TRBJ2-7
TGTGCCAGCAGTTTATCCGGGATAGGAGATACGCAGTATTTT	CASSLSGIGDTQYF	-	-	TRBV27	TRBJ2-3
TGTGCCAGCAGTGAATTGACTAGCACAGATACGCAGTATTTT	CASSELTSTDTQYF	many	-	TRBV2	TRBJ2-3
TGTGCCAGCAGCTTAGTCGGGGTTGGGGACGAGCAGTACTTC	CASSLVGVGDEQYF	medium-sized	-	TRBV7-2	TRBJ2-7
TGTGCCAGCAGTGTTCTAGCGGGAGGGGCTAGTGAGCAGTTCTTC	CASSVLAGGASEQFF	-	TRBD2	TRBV2	TRBJ2-1
TGTGCTAGCAGCCCCTCGGACACCTATGGAACAGATACGCAGTATTTT	CASSPSDTYGTDTQYF	-	-	TRBV7-7	TRBJ2-3
TGTGCCAGCAGCCGGACGGGACAGGGTTACGAGCAGTACTTC	CASSRTGQGYEQYF	-	TRBD1	TRBV14	TRBJ2-7
TGTGCCAGCAGTTACACCACTAGTCCCCGCTCCTACGAGCAGTACTTC	CASSYTTSPRSYEQYF	medium-sized	-	TRBV6-5	TRBJ2-7
TGTGCCAGCAGCTTTAACAATGAGCAGTTCTTC	CASSFNNEQFF	few	-	TRBV7-3	TRBJ2-1
TGTGCCAGCAGCCAAGATACCAGTGCAACTAATGAAAAACTGTTTTTT	CASSQDTSATNEKLFF	many	-	TRBV3-1	TRBJ1-4
TGTGCCAGCAGCCGACTAGGGGACGAGCAGTTCTTC	CASSRLGDEQFF	many	-	TRBV4-2	TRBJ2-1
TGTGCCAGCAGTTACTTACTTAGTGGGGCCAACGTCCTGACTTTC	CASSYLLSGANVLTF	-	-	TRBV6-2/TRBV6-3	TRBJ2-6
TGTGCCAGCAATATTCAGGGGAATCAGCCCCAGCATTTT	CASNIQGNQPQHF	medium-sized	-	TRBV28	TRBJ1-5
TGTGCCAGCAGCTTAAGCTCGTGGGGCGGATTTGGAAACACCATATATTTT	CASSLSSWGGFGNTIYF	-	-	TRBV11-1	TRBJ1-3
TGTGCCTGGAGTGCCGGGACTAGCGGGAGGGCCGGTGAGCAGTTCTTC	CAWSAGTSGRAGEQFF	many	TRBD2	TRBV30	TRBJ2-1
TGTGCCAGTCAAGACAGGGGCGAGATGAACACTGAAGCTTTCTTT	CASQDRGEMNTEAFF	few	TRBD1	TRBV19	TRBJ1-1
TGCGCCAGCAGCCAGGGGGATTATGGCTACACCTTC	CASSQGDYGYTF	-	TRBD1	TRBV5-1	TRBJ1-2
TGTGCCAGCTCGATTCTAGGAGGGGGTATGAACACTGAAGCTTTCTTT	CASSILGGGMNTEAFF	once	-	TRBV18	TRBJ1-1
TGCGCCAGCAGCCAAGAAGCAGGACGGGACACTGAAGCTTTCTTT	CASSQEAGRDTEAFF	-	-	TRBV4-3	TRBJ1-1
TGTGCCAGCAGCTTAGAGGGACCGCCGGCCGGGGAGCTGTTTTTT	CASSLEGPPAGELFF	many	-	TRBV7-2	TRBJ2-2
TGTGCCAGCAGCGTCATAGCGGGAGGGGGCAATGAGCAGTTCTTC	CASSVIAGGGNEQFF	many	TRBD2	TRBV9	TRBJ2-1
TGTGCCAGCACCGCCACCGTGGATGAGCAGTTCTTC	CASTATVDEQFF	few	-	TRBV12-3/TRBV12-4	TRBJ2-1
TGTGCCAGCAGCTTATCCGGGACAGGGGGCGTTATTAAGAACAATGAGCAGTTCTTC	CASSLSGTGGVIKNNEQFF	-	TRBD1	TRBV13	TRBJ2-1
TGTGCCAGCAGTGAACGAATGGAGGGGTTCGAGCAGTACTTC	CASSERMEGFEQYF	few	-	TRBV6-1	TRBJ2-7
TGTGCCAGCATAAAAGGGAACTCGATCGAGCAGTACTTC	CASIKGNSIEQYF	medium-sized	-	TRBV6-1	TRBJ2-7
TGTGCCAGCAGCCTGACAACCCCGGGACAGGTGGCGGCCGAGGAGCTGTTTTTT	CASSLTTPGQVAAEELFF	few	TRBD1	TRBV12-3/TRBV12-4	TRBJ2-2
TGTGCCAGCAGTTACTCAGGGGATTCCTACTACGAGCAGTACTTC	CASSYSGDSYYEQYF	-	-	TRBV6-5	TRBJ2-7
TGTGCCAGCAGTCCCGGCCCTGGACAGGTTGGTGGCTACACCTTC	CASSPGPGQVGGYTF	few	TRBD1	TRBV6-1	TRBJ1-2
TGTGCCAGCAGACGCCCGTGGGCGGGAGGGCCGGGCTCCTACAATGAGCAGTTCTTC	CASRRPWAGGPGSYNEQFF	many	TRBD2	TRBV6-4	TRBJ2-1
TGTGCCAGCAGATACTCCAGGAACACTGAAGCTTTCTTT	CASRYSRNTEAFF	medium-sized	-	TRBV5-6	TRBJ1-1
TGTGCCAGCAGCTTGGTGTCTAGCGGTTCAAAGACCCAGTACTTC	CASSLVSSGSKTQYF	-	TRBD2	TRBV5-8	TRBJ2-5
TGTGCCAGCAGTCGCGGGGTTAGCGGTAACCACGAGCAGTACTTC	CASSRGVSGNHEQYF	few	-	TRBV28	TRBJ2-7
TGTGCCACCAGTCGGCCAGACGGAGAGACCCAGTACTTC	CATSRPDGETQYF	medium-sized	-	TRBV24-1	TRBJ2-5
TGTGCCAGCAGACCAGAGACAAGTTACGAGCAGTACTTC	CASRPETSYEQYF	few	-	TRBV27	TRBJ2-7
TGTGCCAGCGGGGGGGGACACCGGGGAGCTGTTTTT	CASGGGHRGAVF	few	TRBD2	TRBV10-3	TRBJ2-2
TGCAGTGCTAGAGTCGACCTCATTTCTAACTATGGCTACACCTTC	CSARVDLISNYGYTF	many	-	TRBV20-1	TRBJ1-2
TGTGCCAGCCGGAAGAACACTGAAGCTTTCTTT	CASRKNTEAFF	few	-	TRBV28	TRBJ1-1
TGTGCCAGCAGCTTAGGACAGGGTGGCTACACCTTC	CASSLGQGGYTF	few	TRBD1	TRBV7-9	TRBJ1-2
TGTGCCAGCCTGGCTAGGGAGGTCAATGAGCAGTTCTTC	CASLAREVNEQFF	-	-	TRBV3-1	TRBJ2-1
TGCGCCAGCAGCTCCCCGCTTGCGAGCTCCTACGAGCAGTACTTC	CASSSPLASSYEQYF	-	-	TRBV5-1	TRBJ2-7
TGTGCCAGCAGCTTAGAACTAGCGGTGAACACCGGGGAGCTGTTTTTT	CASSLELAVNTGELFF	medium-sized	TRBD2	TRBV7-6	TRBJ2-2